This T cell receptor (beta chain) appears in the sequencing data of a study of T cell responses to AZD1222 COVID-19 vaccine. Regarding the study as a whole: Clonal diversity was possibly underestimated, and the donors were mostly white British, with more females. Without day 14 samples, only post-peak T cell repertoires were studied. Unmutated variant regions reportedly attract nearly half of all spike-specific TCRs.

Second-dose recipients at about 4 or about 12 weeks were treated as one pooled group. For this clone: Its antigen is undetermined.

CDR1 and CDR2 (germline): SGHVS, FNYEAQ. This CDR3 contains 15 residues. V was pared by 1 base and J by 8 bases, with 12 bases between. Libraries were prepared by immunoSEQ multiplex PCR; TCRdb keeps only in-frame clonotypes and omits some of them. Found here are some 170,000 clones, around 92% of them singletons; the top ten hold under 1.2%. This sample comprised peripheral blood, obtained 28 days after the second AZD1222 dose. This sequence originates from an adult who received the AZD1222 COVID-19 vaccine. The chain recombines TRBV7-6 with TRBJ1-6; the D gene is possibly TRBD1 (5 bases). The CDR3 DNA is TGTGCCAGCAGCTTAGGACCCATGGGGGATTCACCCCTCCACTTT. Protein sequence: CASSLGPMGDSPLHF.